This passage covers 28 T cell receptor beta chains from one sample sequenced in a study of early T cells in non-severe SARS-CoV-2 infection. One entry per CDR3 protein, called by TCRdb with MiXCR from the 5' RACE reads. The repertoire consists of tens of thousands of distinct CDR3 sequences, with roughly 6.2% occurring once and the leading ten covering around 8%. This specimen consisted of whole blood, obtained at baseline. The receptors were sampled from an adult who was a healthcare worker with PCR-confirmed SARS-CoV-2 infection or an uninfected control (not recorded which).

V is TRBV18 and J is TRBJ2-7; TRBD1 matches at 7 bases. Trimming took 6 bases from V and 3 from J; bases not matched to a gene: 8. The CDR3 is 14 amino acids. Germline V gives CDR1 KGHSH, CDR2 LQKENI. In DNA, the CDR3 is TGTGCCAGCTCCACGACAGGGCGCAGCTACGAGCAGTACTTC. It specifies CASSTTGRSYEQYF.

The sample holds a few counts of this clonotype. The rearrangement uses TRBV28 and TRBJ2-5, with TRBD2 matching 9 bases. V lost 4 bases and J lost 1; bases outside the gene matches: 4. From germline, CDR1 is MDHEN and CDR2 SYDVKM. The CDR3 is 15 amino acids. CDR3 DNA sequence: TGTGCCAGCAGTTCCCCAGCGGGGGGCCAAGAGACCCAGTACTTC. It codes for CASSSPAGGQETQYF.

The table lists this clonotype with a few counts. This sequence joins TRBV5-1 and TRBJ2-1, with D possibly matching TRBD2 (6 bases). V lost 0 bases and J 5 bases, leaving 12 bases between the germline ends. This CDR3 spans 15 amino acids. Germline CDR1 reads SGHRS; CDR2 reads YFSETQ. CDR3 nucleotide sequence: TGCGCCAGCAGCTTGGAGACTAGTCGTAACAATGAGCAGTTCTTC. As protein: CASSLETSRNNEQFF.

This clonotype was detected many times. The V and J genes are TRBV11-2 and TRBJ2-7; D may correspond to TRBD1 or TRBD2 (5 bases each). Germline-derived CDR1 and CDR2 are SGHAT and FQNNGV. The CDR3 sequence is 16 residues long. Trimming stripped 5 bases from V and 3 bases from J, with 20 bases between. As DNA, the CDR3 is TGTGCCAGCAGCGCTGGGCGAGGGGTAAGGTTCTACGAGCAGTACTTC. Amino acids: CASSAGRGVRFYEQYF.

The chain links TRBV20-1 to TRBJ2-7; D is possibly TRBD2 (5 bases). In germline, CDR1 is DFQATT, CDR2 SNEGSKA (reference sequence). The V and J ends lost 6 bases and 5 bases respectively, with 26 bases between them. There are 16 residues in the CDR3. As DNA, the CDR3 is TGCAGTGCGCAGGCGGTGGGCGCCTCCTCGAGGGACGAGCAGTACTTC. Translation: CSAQAVGASSRDEQYF.

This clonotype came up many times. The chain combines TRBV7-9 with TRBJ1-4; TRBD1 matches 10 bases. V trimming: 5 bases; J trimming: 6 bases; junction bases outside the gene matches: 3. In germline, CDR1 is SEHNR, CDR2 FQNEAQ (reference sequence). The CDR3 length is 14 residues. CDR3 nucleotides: TGTGCCAGCAGCCCCGGGACAGGGGATGAAAAACTGTTTTTT. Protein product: CASSPGTGDEKLFF.

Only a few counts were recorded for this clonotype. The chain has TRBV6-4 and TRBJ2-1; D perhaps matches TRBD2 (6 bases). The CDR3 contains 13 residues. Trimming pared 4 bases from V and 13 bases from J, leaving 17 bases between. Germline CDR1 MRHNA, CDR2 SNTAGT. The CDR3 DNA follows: TGTGCCAGCAGTGTGGGGATACGGACTAACCAGTTCTTC. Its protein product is CASSVGIRTNQFF.

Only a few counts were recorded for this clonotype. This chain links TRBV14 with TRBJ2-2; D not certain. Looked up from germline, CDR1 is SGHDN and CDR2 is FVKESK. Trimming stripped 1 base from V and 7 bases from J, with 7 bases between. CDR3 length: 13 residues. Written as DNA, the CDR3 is TGTGCCAGCAGCCAAGTTGACCTCGGGGAGCTGTTTTTT. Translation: CASSQVDLGELFF.

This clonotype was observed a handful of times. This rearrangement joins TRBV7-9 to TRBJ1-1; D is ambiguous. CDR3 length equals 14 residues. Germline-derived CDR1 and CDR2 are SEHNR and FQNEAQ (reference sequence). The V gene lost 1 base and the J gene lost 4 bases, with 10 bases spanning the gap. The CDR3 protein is CASSLVLGGTEAFF. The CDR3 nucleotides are TGTGCCAGCAGCTTAGTTCTGGGAGGCACTGAAGCTTTCTTT. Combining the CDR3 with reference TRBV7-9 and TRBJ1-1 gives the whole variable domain DTGVSQNPRHKITKRGQNVTFRCDPISEHNRLYWYRQTLGQGPEFLTYFQNEAQLEKSRLLSDRFSAERPKGSFSTLEIQRTEQGDSAMYLCASSLVLGGTEAFFGQGTRLTVV.

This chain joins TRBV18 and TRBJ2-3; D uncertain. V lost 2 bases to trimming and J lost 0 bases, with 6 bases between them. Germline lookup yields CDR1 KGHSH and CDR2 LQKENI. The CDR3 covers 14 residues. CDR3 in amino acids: CASSPISSTDTQYF. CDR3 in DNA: TGTGCCAGCTCACCAATTTCTAGCACAGATACGCAGTATTTT.

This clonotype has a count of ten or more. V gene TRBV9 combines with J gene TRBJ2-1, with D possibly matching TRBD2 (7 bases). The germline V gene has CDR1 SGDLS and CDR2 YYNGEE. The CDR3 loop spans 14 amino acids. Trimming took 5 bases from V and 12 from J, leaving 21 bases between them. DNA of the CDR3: TGTGCCAGCAGTGTCCAGACTAGCAAGGGGGGGCAGTTCTTC. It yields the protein CASSVQTSKGGQFF.

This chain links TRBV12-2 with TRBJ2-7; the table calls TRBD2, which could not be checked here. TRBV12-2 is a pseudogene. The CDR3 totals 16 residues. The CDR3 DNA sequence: TGTGCAAGTCGCTTTAAAACAGACGGGAGGGGTTACGAGCAGTACTTC. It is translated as CASRFKTDGRGYEQYF.

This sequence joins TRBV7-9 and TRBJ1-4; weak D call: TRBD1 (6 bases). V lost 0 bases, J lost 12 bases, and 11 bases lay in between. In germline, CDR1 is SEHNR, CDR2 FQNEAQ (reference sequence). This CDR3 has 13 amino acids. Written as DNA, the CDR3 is TGTGCCAGCAGCTTAGCGGTGAAGGGGGAACTGTTTTTT. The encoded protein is CASSLAVKGELFF. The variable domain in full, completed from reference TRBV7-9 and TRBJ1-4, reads DTGVSQNPRHKITKRGQNVTFRCDPISEHNRLYWYRQTLGQGPEFLTYFQNEAQLEKSRLLSDRFSAERPKGSFSTLEIQRTEQGDSAMYLCASSLAVKGELFFGSGTQLSVL.

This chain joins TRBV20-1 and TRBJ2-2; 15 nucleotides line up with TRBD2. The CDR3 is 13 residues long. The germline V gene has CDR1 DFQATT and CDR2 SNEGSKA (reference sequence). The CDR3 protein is CSGLAGGTGELFF. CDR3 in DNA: TGCTCGGGACTAGCGGGGGGCACCGGGGAGCTGTTTTTT.

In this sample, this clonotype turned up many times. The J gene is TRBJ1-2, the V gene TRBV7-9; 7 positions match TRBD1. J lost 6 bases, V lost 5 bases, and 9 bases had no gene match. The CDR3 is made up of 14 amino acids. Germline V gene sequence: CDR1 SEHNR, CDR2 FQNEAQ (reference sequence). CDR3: CASSPGGFRDGYTF. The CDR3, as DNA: TGTGCCAGCAGCCCAGGGGGGTTTCGAGATGGCTACACCTTC.

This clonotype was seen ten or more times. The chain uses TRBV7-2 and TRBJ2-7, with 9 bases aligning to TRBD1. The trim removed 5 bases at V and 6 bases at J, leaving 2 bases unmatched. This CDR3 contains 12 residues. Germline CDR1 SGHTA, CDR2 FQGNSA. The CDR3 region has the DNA TGTGCCAGCAGCCTGGACAGGGGCGAGCAGTACTTC. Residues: CASSLDRGEQYF.

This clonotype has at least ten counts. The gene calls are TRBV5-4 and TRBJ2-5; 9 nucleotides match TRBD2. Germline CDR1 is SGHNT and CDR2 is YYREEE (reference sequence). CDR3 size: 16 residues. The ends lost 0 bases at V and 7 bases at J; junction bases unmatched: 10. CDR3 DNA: TGTGCCAGCAGCTTGGAAGCGGGGGGCCGGAGGGGGACCCAGTACTTC. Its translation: CASSLEAGGRRGTQYF. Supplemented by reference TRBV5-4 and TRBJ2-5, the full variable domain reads ETGVTQSPTHLIKTRGQQVTLRCSSQSGHNTVSWYQQALGQGPQFIFQYYREEENGRGNFPPRFSGLQFPNYSSELNVNALELDDSALYLCASSLEAGGRRGTQYFGPGTRLLVL.

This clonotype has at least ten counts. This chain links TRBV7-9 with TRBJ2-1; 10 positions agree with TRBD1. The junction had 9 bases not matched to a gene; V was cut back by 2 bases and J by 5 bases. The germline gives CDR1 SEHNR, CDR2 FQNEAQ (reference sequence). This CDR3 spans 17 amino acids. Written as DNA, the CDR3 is TGTGCCAGCAGCTTAAGATGGCGGGGACAGGGGAACAATGAGCAGTTCTTC. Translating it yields CASSLRWRGQGNNEQFF.

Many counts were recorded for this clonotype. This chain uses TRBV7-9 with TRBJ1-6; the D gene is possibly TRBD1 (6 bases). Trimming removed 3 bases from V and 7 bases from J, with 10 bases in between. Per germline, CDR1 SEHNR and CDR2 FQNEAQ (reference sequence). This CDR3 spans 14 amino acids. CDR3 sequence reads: CASSFLGANSPLHF. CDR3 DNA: TGTGCCAGCAGCTTTCTGGGGGCAAATTCACCCCTCCACTTT.

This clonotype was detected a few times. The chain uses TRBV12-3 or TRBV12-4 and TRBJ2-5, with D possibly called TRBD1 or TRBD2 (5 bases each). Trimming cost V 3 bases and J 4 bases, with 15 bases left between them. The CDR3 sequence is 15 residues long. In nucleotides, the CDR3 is TGTGCCAGCAGTTTGGGGACCCCGCCCGGAGAGACCCAGTACTTC. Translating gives CASSLGTPPGETQYF.

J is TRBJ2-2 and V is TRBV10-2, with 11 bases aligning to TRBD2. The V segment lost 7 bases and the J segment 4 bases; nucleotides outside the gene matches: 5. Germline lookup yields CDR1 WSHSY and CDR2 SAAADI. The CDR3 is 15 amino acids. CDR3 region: CASKDSGGATGELFF. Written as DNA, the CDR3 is TGCGCCAGCAAAGATAGCGGGGGGGCCACCGGGGAGCTGTTTTTT.

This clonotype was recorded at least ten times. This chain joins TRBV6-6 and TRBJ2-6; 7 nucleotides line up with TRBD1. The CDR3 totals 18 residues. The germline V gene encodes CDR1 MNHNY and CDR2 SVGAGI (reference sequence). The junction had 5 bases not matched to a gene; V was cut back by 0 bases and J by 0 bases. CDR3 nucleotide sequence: TGTGCCAGCAGTTACTCAACAGGGGCGAGCTCTGGGGCCAACGTCCTGACTTTC. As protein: CASSYSTGASSGANVLTF.

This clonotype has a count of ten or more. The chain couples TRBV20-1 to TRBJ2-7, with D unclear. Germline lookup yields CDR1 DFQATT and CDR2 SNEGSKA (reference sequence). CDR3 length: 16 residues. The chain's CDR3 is CSAPAPRAVASYEQYF. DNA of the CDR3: TGCAGCGCCCCCGCACCTCGTGCGGTAGCTTCCTACGAGCAGTACTTC.

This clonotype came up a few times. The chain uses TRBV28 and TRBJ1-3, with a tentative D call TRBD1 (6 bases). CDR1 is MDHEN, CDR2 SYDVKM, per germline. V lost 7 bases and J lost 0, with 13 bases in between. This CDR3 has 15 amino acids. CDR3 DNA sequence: TGTGCCAGCACCACCGACAGGTCCTCTGGAAACACCATATATTTT. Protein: CASTTDRSSGNTIYF.

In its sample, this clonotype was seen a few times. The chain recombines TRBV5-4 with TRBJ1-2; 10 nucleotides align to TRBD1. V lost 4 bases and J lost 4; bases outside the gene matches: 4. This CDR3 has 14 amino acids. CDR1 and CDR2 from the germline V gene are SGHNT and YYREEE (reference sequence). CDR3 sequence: CASSPGTGAYGYTF. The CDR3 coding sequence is TGTGCCAGCAGCCCCGGGACAGGGGCCTATGGCTACACCTTC.

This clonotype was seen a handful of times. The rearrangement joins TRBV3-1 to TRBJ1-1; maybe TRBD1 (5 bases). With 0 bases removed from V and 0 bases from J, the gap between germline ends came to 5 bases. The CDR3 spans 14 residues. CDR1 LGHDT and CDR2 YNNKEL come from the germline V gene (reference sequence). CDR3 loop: CASSQETVNTEAFF. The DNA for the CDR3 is TGTGCCAGCAGCCAAGAGACAGTGAACACTGAAGCTTTCTTT. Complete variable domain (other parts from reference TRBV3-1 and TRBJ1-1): DTAVSQTPKYLVTQMGNDKSIKCEQNLGHDTMYWYKQDSKKFLKIMFSYNNKELIINETVPNRFSPKSPDKAHLNLHINSLELGDSAVYFCASSQETVNTEAFFGQGTRLTVV.

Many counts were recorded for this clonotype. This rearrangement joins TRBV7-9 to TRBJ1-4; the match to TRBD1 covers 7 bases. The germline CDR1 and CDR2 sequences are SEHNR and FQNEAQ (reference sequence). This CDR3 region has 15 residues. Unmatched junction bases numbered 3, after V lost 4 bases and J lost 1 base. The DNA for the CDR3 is TGTGCCAGCAGCTCCTGGACAGGAACTAATGAAAAACTGTTTTTT. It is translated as CASSSWTGTNEKLFF.

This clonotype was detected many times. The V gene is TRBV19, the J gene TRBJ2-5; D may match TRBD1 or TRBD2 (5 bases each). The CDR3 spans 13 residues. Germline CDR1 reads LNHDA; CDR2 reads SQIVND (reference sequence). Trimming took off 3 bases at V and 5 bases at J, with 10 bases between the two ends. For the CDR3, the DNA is TGTGCCAGTAGTATGCTTCGGGGCGAGACCCAGTACTTC. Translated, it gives CASSMLRGETQYF.